Listed here are 11 T cell receptor beta chains from one sample, sequenced in a study of high-grade serous ovarian cancer treatment subgroups. Profiling relied on immunoSEQ multiplex PCR, and the TCRdb table lists in-frame clones only, not all of them. The sample lists around 27,000 clones; roughly 80% were seen once. Tumor samples were obtained before definitive surgery or chemotherapy. What was sequenced was tumor tissue. The receptors were gathered from a human donor with high-grade serous ovarian cancer.

The chain couples TRBV29-1 to TRBJ2-2, with 11 bases lining up with TRBD2. The ends lost 7 bases at V and 6 bases at J; junction bases unmatched: 7. CDR1 SQVTM and CDR2 ANQGSEA come from the germline V gene. There are 14 residues in the CDR3. The CDR3, as DNA: TGCAGCGCTAGGACTAGCGGGCTGGCCGGGGAGCTGTTTTTT. It translates to CSARTSGLAGELFF.

There are a few counts of this clone. V gene TRBV7-9 combines with J gene TRBJ1-5, with 7 bases that match TRBD1. The CDR3 runs 14 residues. The ends lost 5 bases at V and 2 bases at J; junction bases unmatched: 3. Germline V gives CDR1 SEHNR, CDR2 FQNEAQ (reference sequence). The CDR3 sequence: CASSRDRGNQPQHF. CDR3 bases: TGTGCCAGCAGCCGCGACAGGGGCAATCAGCCCCAGCATTTT.

The V call is TRBV30, the J call TRBJ2-5, with D unclear. V lost 5 bases, J lost 5 bases, and 9 bases lay in between. CDR1 and CDR2 from the germline V gene are GTSNPN and SVGIG (reference sequence). The length of the CDR3 is 11 residues. The CDR3 is CAWGESETQYF. CDR3 nucleotide sequence: TGTGCCTGGGGAGAATCGGAGACCCAGTACTTC.

The CDR3 coding sequence is TGTGCCAGCAGTGAAGCGGGGAAGGGCATCTACGAGCAGTACTTC. This encodes CASSEAGKGIYEQYF. The chain is built from TRBV6-1 and TRBJ2-7, with no clear D. The CDR3 runs 15 residues. V was trimmed by 0 bases and J by 3 bases, leaving 12 bases between them. Germline-derived CDR1 and CDR2 are MNHNS and SASEGT.

The chain employs TRBV5-1 and TRBJ2-3; D remains unclear. The V and J ends lost 0 bases and 5 bases respectively, with 22 bases between them. The CDR3 runs to 18 residues. CDR1 and CDR2 from the germline V gene are SGHRS and YFSETQ. The CDR3 nucleotides read TGCGCCAGCAGCTTGGGCTTGCAGCGTGCTTTTAAGGGAGATACGCAGTATTTT. This translates into CASSLGLQRAFKGDTQYF.

On this clone: This sample includes further DNA sequences coding for the same CDR3. J is TRBJ2-7 and V is TRBV18; TRBD2 is a possible D gene (5 bases). This CDR3 is built from 13 residues. Germline V gene sequence: CDR1 KGHSH, CDR2 LQKENI. Trimming stripped 3 bases from V and 0 bases from J, with 6 bases between. CDR3 DNA sequence: TGTGCCAGCTCACCCGGGGACTCCTACGAGCAGTACTTC. Protein product: CASSPGDSYEQYF.

This clone appeared once. CDR3 region: CASSLAGQKLSSGNTIYF. The CDR3 DNA is TGCGCCAGCAGCTTGGCAGGACAGAAATTATCTTCTGGAAACACCATATATTTT. The chain has TRBV5-1 and TRBJ1-3; D perhaps matches TRBD1 (6 bases). Trimming left V 0 bases short and J 1 base short, with 17 bases between. Germline CDR1 is SGHRS and CDR2 is YFSETQ. The CDR3 loop spans 18 amino acids.

The V call is TRBV11-2, the J call TRBJ1-5; D unclear. CDR3 length: 14 amino acids. Germline loops: CDR1 SGHAT, CDR2 FQNNGV. Trimming took off 1 base at V and 10 bases at J, with 14 bases between the two ends. The CDR3 region is CASSLAGGLQPQHF. In nucleotides, the CDR3 is TGTGCCAGCAGCTTAGCCGGCGGATTACAACCCCAGCATTTT.

The genes are TRBV11-2 and TRBJ2-7; TRBD2 matches at 9 bases. Germline loops: CDR1 SGHAT, CDR2 FQNNGV. The ends lost 1 base at V and 3 bases at J; junction bases unmatched: 4. The CDR3 length is 15 residues. Here the CDR3 reads CASSLGVAGVYEQYF. DNA of the CDR3: TGTGCCAGCAGCTTAGGAGTAGCGGGAGTCTACGAGCAGTACTTC.

This clone appeared a single time. In nucleotides, the CDR3 is TGTGCCACCAGCAGAGATCAGCCAGGGGGCAATGAGCAGTTCTTC. Protein product: CATSRDQPGGNEQFF. This chain uses TRBV15 with TRBJ2-1; 7 bases are shared with TRBD1. Germline trimming cut 0 bases from V and 6 bases from J; bases unmatched to any gene: 5. The CDR3 sequence is 15 residues long. The germline CDR1 and CDR2 sequences are LNHNV and YYDKDF (reference sequence).

This clone was observed a handful of times. The rearrangement links TRBV19 to TRBJ1-1; 9 bases fit TRBD1. The CDR3 is made up of 13 amino acids. Losses at the gene ends were 10 bases for V and 3 bases for J; bases not matched to a gene: 6. CDR1 and CDR2 from the germline V gene are LNHDA and SQIVND (reference sequence). The CDR3 protein is CATRDRDYTEAFF. The CDR3 DNA reads as TGTGCCACCAGGGACAGGGATTACACTGAAGCTTTCTTT.